This T cell receptor (beta chain) was retrieved from a study of response to subunit inactivated influenza vaccine. TCRdb recomputed calls from the RT-PCR reads with MiXCR, one row per CDR3 protein. The sample yields hundreds of thousands of distinct CDR3 sequences, about a sixth seen once. This CDR3 contains 13 residues. The ends were cut back, 2 bases at V and 1 base at J, with 8 bases in the middle. Per the germline V gene, CDR1 is SQVTM and CDR2 is ANQGSEA. This clonotype was seen a handful of times. Its antigen remains unidentified. Findings and caveats of the study: Each seasonal flu vaccination may recruit only limited new T cells, authors suggested.

This clonotype was sampled from a man between 45 and 60 years old who received an inactivated influenza vaccine. The source was PBMCs from blood, collected roughly 12 days after vaccination. The chain joins TRBV29-1 to TRBJ2-5, with D maybe TRBD1 (6 bases). CDR3 loop: CSVERGFQETQYF. The CDR3 DNA reads TGCAGCGTTGAAAGGGGGTTCCAAGAGACCCAGTACTTC.